This T cell receptor beta chain was sequenced in a study of technical replicates of blood from a few donors. The assay was immunoSEQ multiplex PCR, and TCRdb's table has in-frame clones only and misses some. The sample carries about 97,000 clones, over 85% recorded once. J gave up 3 bases and V 1 base, and 2 bases lay outside the gene matches. Per germline, CDR1 LNHDA and CDR2 SQIVND (reference sequence). The CDR3 loop spans 14 amino acids. The source is a human donor in good health. Sequenced input: T cells isolated from PBMCs. The V gene is TRBV19, the J gene TRBJ2-7; 8 bases map to TRBD1. CDR3 region: CASSIGTGFYEQYF. CDR3 DNA: TGTGCCAGTAGTATAGGGACAGGGTTCTACGAGCAGTACTTC.